This T cell receptor (beta chain) comes out of a study of T cell repertoires in cytomegalovirus infection. Background on the study: Researchers turned to recently identified HLA-C-restricted CMV epitopes as well as well-studied HLA-B-restricted ones.

A remark on this clonotype: The target antigen is unknown. A read error may produce the germline difference seen at one junction end.

Findings of the study overall: Within the response measured ex vivo, HLA-C-restricted CMV-specific TCR beta clonotypes were dominant. The cumulative frequency of public TCR beta families distinguished individuals who carried CMV together with the relevant HLA.

The CDR3 runs 15 residues. TCRdb called the reads again in MiXCR, with one record for every CDR3 protein. The repertoire has roughly 570,000 distinct CDR3 sequences, around two fifths of them found once; the top ten carry 48%. The clonotype originates from a human donor in good health (CMV status not recorded). Some clones in this sample may be carry-over from other donors' samples. V and J are TRBV5-3 and TRBJ1-1; tentatively, D is TRBD1 (5 bases). TRBV5-3 is an ORF for which the function is uncertain. The source material was cultured PBMCs, sampled from culture after CMV antigen stimulation. The CDR3 DNA is TGTGCCAGCAGCTTGGAGGGGAGTCTTCGTACTGAAGCTTTCTTT. Protein: CASSLEGSLRTEAFF.